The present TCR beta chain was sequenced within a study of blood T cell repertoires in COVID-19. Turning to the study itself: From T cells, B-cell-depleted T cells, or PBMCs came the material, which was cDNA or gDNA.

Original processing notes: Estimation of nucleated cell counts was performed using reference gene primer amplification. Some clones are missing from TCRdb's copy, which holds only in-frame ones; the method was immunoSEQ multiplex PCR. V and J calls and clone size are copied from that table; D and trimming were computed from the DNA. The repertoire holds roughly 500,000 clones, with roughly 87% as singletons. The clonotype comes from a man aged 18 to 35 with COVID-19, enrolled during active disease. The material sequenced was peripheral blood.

The CDR3 sequence is CASSQANYGYTF. CDR3 DNA sequence: TGTGCCAGCAGTCAGGCTAACTATGGCTACACCTTC. This sequence joins TRBV12-3 or TRBV12-4 and TRBJ1-2; unclear D gene. The CDR3 extends over 12 amino acids. Trimming cost V 5 bases and J 0 bases, with 4 bases left between them.